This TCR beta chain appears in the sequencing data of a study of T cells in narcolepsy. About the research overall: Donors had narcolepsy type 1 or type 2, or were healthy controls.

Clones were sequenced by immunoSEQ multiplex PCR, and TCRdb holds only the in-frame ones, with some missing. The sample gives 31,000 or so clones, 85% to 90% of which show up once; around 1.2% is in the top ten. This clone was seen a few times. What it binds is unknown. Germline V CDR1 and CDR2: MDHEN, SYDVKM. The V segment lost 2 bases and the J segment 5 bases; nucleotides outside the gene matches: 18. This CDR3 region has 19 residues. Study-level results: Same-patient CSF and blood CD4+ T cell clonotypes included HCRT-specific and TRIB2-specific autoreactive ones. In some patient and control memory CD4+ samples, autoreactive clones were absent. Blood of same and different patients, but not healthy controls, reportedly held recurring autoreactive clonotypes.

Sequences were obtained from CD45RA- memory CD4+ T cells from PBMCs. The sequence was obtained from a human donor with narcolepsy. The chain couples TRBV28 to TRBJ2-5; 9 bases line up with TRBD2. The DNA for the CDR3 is TGTGCCAGCAGTTTAGGGGCAGCGGGAGGTCTTCAAAAGATGGAGACCCAGTACTTC. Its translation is CASSLGAAGGLQKMETQYF.